The 2 T cell receptor beta chains listed next were all sequenced from one sample in a study of T cells in women clearing cervical HPV infection. Using immunoSEQ multiplex PCR, the repertoire was profiled, and TCRdb retains in-frame clones only, with some absent. The listing records about 33,000 clones. Sequenced input: blood buffy coat. These TCRs come from a woman between 18 and 70 years old with a cervical HPV16 infection that either progressed to CIN3+ or cleared (not recorded which).

Concerning this clone itself: With the read ending 3 residues before the CDR3 end, the germline J gene is used to fill in that end. The chain recombines TRBV3-1 (or the pseudogene TRBV3-2) with TRBJ2-7; 9 nucleotides align to TRBD2. This CDR3 spans 17 amino acids. After removal of 0 bases from V and 1 base from J, the junction contained 7 bases not matched to a gene. Germline CDR1 LGHDT, CDR2 YNNKEL (reference sequence). Here the CDR3 reads CASSQESGGPSSYEQYF. The CDR3 DNA, read in part, is TGTGCCAGCAGCCAAGAGAGCGGGGGGCCTTCTTCCTACGAG.

Comment on this clone: The observed sequence ends 3 residues before the CDR3 terminus, with the missing tail filled in from the germline J gene. The V call is TRBV5-1, the J call TRBJ2-7; 14 bases agree with TRBD2. CDR1 is SGHRS, CDR2 YFSETQ, per germline. V gave up 5 bases and J gave up 3 bases; unmatched junction bases: 7. The CDR3 has 16 amino acids. CDR3 in amino acids: CASSGGLAGDYYEQYF. The sequenced CDR3 bases are TGCGCCAGCAGTGGGGGACTAGCGGGGGATTACTACGAG. Variable domain in full (rest from reference TRBV5-1 and TRBJ2-7): KAGVTQTPRYLIKTRGQQVTLSCSPISGHRSVSWYQQTPGQGLQFLFEYFSETQRNKGNFPGRFSGRQFSNSRSEMNVSTLELGDSALYLCASSGGLAGDYYEQYFGPGTRLTVT.